This passage covers 30 T cell receptor beta chains from one sample sequenced in a study of human T cells and chemical hapten exposure. Regarding time point: patch test 2, 6 weeks after DPC sensitization. Treatment indicated: therapeutic diphenylcyclopropenone sensitization with weekly scalp DPC. TCRdb used MiXCR to reprocess the RACE reads, holding one entry per CDR3 protein. Found here are 90,000 to 110,000 distinct CDR3 sequences, 9.2% of them singletons; the top ten hold 2.5% to 3.5%. This material consisted of whole blood, taken in connection with sensitization to the hapten diphenylcyclopropenone (DPC). Receptors originate from a woman in her forties with alopecia areata. Some clones in this sample may be carry-over from other donors' samples.

This clonotype was counted a few times. The chain joins TRBV7-2 to TRBJ1-4; a weak D match, TRBD1 (5 bases). CDR1 and CDR2 (germline): SGHTA, FQGNSA. With 4 bases removed from V and 8 bases from J, the gap between germline ends came to 17 bases. This CDR3 region has 15 residues. The CDR3: CASSSTWGIGEKLFF. For the CDR3, the DNA is TGTGCCAGCAGCTCAACATGGGGGATAGGGGAAAAACTGTTTTTT.

This clonotype occurred a few times. J is TRBJ1-2 and V is TRBV4-1; 8 bases are shared with TRBD1. Germline V CDR1 and CDR2: MGHRA, YSYEKL. This CDR3 comprises 17 residues. J gave up 8 bases and V 4 bases, and 18 bases lay outside the gene matches. The CDR3 loop reads CASSRNGGQGRRGGYTF. CDR3 nucleotides: TGCGCCAGCAGCCGGAATGGTGGACAGGGCCGCCGGGGGGGCTACACCTTC.

This clonotype occurred a few times. The chain joins TRBV2 to TRBJ1-4, with 9 bases lining up with TRBD1. Trimming removed 6 bases from V and 4 bases from J; junction bases left unmatched: 3. The CDR3 runs to 14 residues. Germline V gene lookup returns CDR1 SNHLY and CDR2 FYNNEI. The CDR3 DNA reads TGTGCCAGCAGCGGACAGGGGATTAATGAAAAACTGTTTTTT. Its translation is CASSGQGINEKLFF.

This clonotype was detected many times. The gene calls are TRBV20-1 and TRBJ2-1, with TRBD2 matching 10 bases. Germline values: CDR1 DFQATT, CDR2 SNEGSKA (reference sequence). There are 17 residues in the CDR3. After removal of 0 bases from V and 4 bases from J, the junction contained 9 bases not matched to a gene. CDR3 coding DNA: TGCAGTGCTAGAGATCCCGTAGCGGGGGGAAAGTACAATGAGCAGTTCTTC. It codes for CSARDPVAGGKYNEQFF.

This chain connects TRBV7-8 to TRBJ1-5; D is unclear. The CDR3 runs 15 residues. Germline assignment: CDR1 SGHVS and CDR2 FQNEAQ. V was pared by 0 bases and J by 3 bases, with 9 bases between. Here the CDR3 DNA reads TGTGCCAGCAGCTTAGCGCCAGGCCCCAATCAGCCCCAGCATTTT. This gives the protein CASSLAPGPNQPQHF.

This clonotype has a handful of counts. The chain employs TRBV29-1 and TRBJ2-2; 8 bases align to TRBD1. The CDR3 covers 14 residues. The germline V gene encodes CDR1 SQVTM and CDR2 ANQGSEA. J lost 6 bases, V lost 3 bases, and 6 bases had no gene match. CDR3 residues: CSVDGQGWPGELFF. CDR3 bases: TGCAGCGTTGACGGACAGGGATGGCCCGGGGAGCTGTTTTTT.

The chain uses TRBV18 and TRBJ1-2; no clear D gene. Germline V gene lookup returns CDR1 KGHSH and CDR2 LQKENI. The length of the CDR3 is 14 residues. With 2 bases removed from V and 7 bases from J, the gap between germline ends came to 14 bases. Here the CDR3 DNA reads TGTGCCAGCTCACCATCTGTGGAGGGTGCTGGCTACACCTTC. It translates to CASSPSVEGAGYTF.

The chain uses TRBV6-5 and TRBJ2-7; a weak D match, TRBD1 (6 bases). Germline-derived CDR1 and CDR2 are MNHEY and SVGAGI. This CDR3 has 15 residues. The V and J ends lost 4 bases and 2 bases respectively, with 15 bases between them. CDR3 bases: TGTGCCAGCAGTTGGACAGCCGACGTAACCTACGAGCAGTACTTC. As protein: CASSWTADVTYEQYF.

In this sample, this clonotype turned up a few times. The chain uses TRBV2 and TRBJ2-7; possibly TRBD1 or TRBD2 for D (5 bases each). CDR3 size: 12 residues. The germline V gene encodes CDR1 SNHLY and CDR2 FYNNEI. V was clipped by 8 bases and J by 0 bases, with 8 bases between them. The CDR3 loop is CASGGTSYEQYF. The CDR3, as DNA: TGTGCCAGCGGGGGTACCTCCTACGAGCAGTACTTC.

This clonotype was seen ten or more times. This rearrangement joins TRBV28 to TRBJ1-2, with D perhaps TRBD1 (5 bases). The CDR3 extends over 10 amino acids. The germline gives CDR1 MDHEN, CDR2 SYDVKM. The V end lost 6 bases, the J end lost 8 bases, and 7 bases lay between the germline ends. The CDR3 DNA is TGTGCCAGCAGGGCAGGGGGCTACACCTTC. Encoded protein: CASRAGGYTF.

This clonotype was seen more than once but under ten times. V is TRBV5-1 and J is TRBJ2-1; 7 bases are shared with TRBD2. The CDR3 sequence is 13 residues long. Losses at the gene ends were 0 bases for V and 14 bases for J; bases not matched to a gene: 8. Germline V gene lookup returns CDR1 SGHRS and CDR2 YFSETQ. Here the CDR3 reads CASSLAGEGREFF. The CDR3 DNA sequence: TGCGCCAGCAGCTTGGCCGGGGAGGGTAGGGAGTTCTTC.

This clonotype was observed many times. V is TRBV11-3 and J is TRBJ2-2; perhaps TRBD1 as D (6 bases). Per germline, CDR1 SGHNT and CDR2 YENEEA. The V end lost 1 base, the J end lost 2 bases, and 8 bases lay between the germline ends. The CDR3 runs to 15 residues. CDR3 DNA: TGTGCCAGCAGCTTAGCAGGGACAAACACCGGGGAGCTGTTTTTT. This translates into CASSLAGTNTGELFF.

This clonotype was recorded many times. The chain uses TRBV10-3 and TRBJ1-1; D unclear. Germline CDR1 reads ENHRY; CDR2 reads SYGVKD. CDR3 length: 13 amino acids. V shed 3 bases and J shed 11 bases, with 16 bases lying between them. The CDR3 sequence is CAISDIVTVSAFF. The CDR3 nucleotides are TGTGCCATCAGTGATATCGTAACAGTCTCGGCTTTCTTT.

This clonotype was observed a handful of times. The J gene is TRBJ1-6, the V gene TRBV20-1; D not certain. The V gene lost 3 bases and the J gene lost 5 bases, with 2 bases spanning the gap. The CDR3 has 11 amino acids. Germline values: CDR1 DFQATT, CDR2 SNEGSKA (reference sequence). This CDR3 reads CSASHNSPLHF. DNA of the CDR3: TGCAGTGCTAGCCATAATTCACCCCTCCACTTT.

This clonotype was observed a handful of times. The CDR3 nucleotides read TGTGCCAGCAAGCGGGCTCTAGACAATGAGCAGTTCTTC. Protein product: CASKRALDNEQFF. The chain recombines TRBV12-3 or TRBV12-4 with TRBJ2-1; D is perhaps TRBD2 (6 bases). Trimming left V 7 bases short and J 5 bases short, with 12 bases between. This CDR3 has 13 residues.

This clonotype showed up many times. The rearrangement links TRBV18 to TRBJ2-3, with D perhaps TRBD2 (6 bases). The germline V and J ends were trimmed by 2 bases and 0 bases, with 9 bases remaining between them. The CDR3 loop spans 15 amino acids. Germline assignment: CDR1 KGHSH and CDR2 LQKENI. CDR3 sequence (DNA): TGTGCCAGCTCACCATCGGCGGGGAGCACAGATACGCAGTATTTT. It yields the protein CASSPSAGSTDTQYF.

This clonotype was counted ten times or more. The chain couples TRBV6-2 or TRBV6-3 to TRBJ2-3; TRBD2 aligns across 7 bases. The germline gives CDR1 MNHEY, CDR2 SVGEGT. V shed 2 bases, J shed 2 bases, and the junction held 7 bases outside the gene matches. This CDR3 has 16 amino acids. CDR3 in amino acids: CASSYAAGDLTDTQYF. For the CDR3, the DNA is TGTGCCAGCAGTTACGCCGCGGGGGACCTCACAGATACGCAGTATTTT.

The sample holds many counts of this clonotype. J is TRBJ2-7 and V is TRBV7-8; TRBD2 is a possible D gene (6 bases). In germline, CDR1 is SGHVS, CDR2 FQNEAQ. The CDR3 contains 17 residues. Trimming left V 5 bases short and J 1 base short, with 21 bases between. The CDR3 coding sequence is TGTGCCAGCAGCCCGCGGGGTGTAGGGTCAGTTTCCTACGAGCAGTACTTC. Its protein is CASSPRGVGSVSYEQYF.

The J gene is TRBJ1-3, the V gene TRBV12-3 or TRBV12-4; no clear D. The CDR3 loop spans 14 amino acids. Trimming stripped 5 bases from V and 2 bases from J, with 10 bases between. The CDR3 here is CASSAPGTGNTIYF. CDR3 bases: TGTGCCAGCAGTGCCCCGGGGACTGGAAACACCATATATTTT.

In this sample, this clonotype turned up many times. CDR3: CASSPRRGSYEQYF. Here the CDR3 DNA reads TGTGCCAGCTCCCCGCGACGGGGCTCCTACGAGCAGTACTTC. The chain is built from TRBV11-1 and TRBJ2-7, with D possibly TRBD2 on 5 matching bases. The ends were cut back, 8 bases at V and 0 bases at J, with 14 bases in the middle. Germline assignment: CDR1 SGHAT and CDR2 FQDESV (reference sequence). The CDR3 totals 14 residues.

In this sample, this clonotype turned up many times. J is TRBJ1-2 and V is TRBV7-9, with 9 bases matching TRBD1. This CDR3 region has 16 residues. V dropped 6 bases and J dropped 4; count of bases not matched to a gene: 12. Per germline, CDR1 SEHNR and CDR2 FQNEAQ (reference sequence). DNA for the CDR3: TGTGCCAGCAGACGGGACAGGGAATCTGGTCGCTATGGCTACACCTTC. Its translation: CASRRDRESGRYGYTF.

V gene TRBV11-2 combines with J gene TRBJ1-5; unclear D gene. V was trimmed by 2 bases and J by 10 bases, leaving 12 bases between them. The length of the CDR3 is 13 residues. CDR1 is SGHAT, CDR2 FQNNGV, per germline. In nucleotides, the CDR3 is TGTGCCAGCAGCTTACAGGACCTACTCCCCCAGCATTTT. Its translation: CASSLQDLLPQHF.

V is TRBV19 and J is TRBJ2-6, with a weak D call TRBD1 (5 bases). The CDR3 loop spans 16 amino acids. Germline V gene lookup returns CDR1 LNHDA and CDR2 SQIVND (reference sequence). Trimming removed 2 bases from V and 0 bases from J, with 8 bases in between. In DNA, the CDR3 is TGTGCCAGTAGTATAAGACAGCTCTCTGGGGCCAACGTCCTGACTTTC. It translates to CASSIRQLSGANVLTF. Supplemented by reference TRBV19 and TRBJ2-6, the full variable domain reads DGGITQSPKYLFRKEGQNVTLSCEQNLNHDAMYWYRQDPGQGLRLIYYSQIVNDFQKGDIAEGYSVSREKKESFPLTVTSAQKNPTAFYLCASSIRQLSGANVLTFGAGSRLTVL.

This clonotype turned up a few times. This rearrangement joins TRBV6-6 to TRBJ1-4; 7 bases fit TRBD1. The germline CDR1 and CDR2 sequences are MNHNY and SVGAGI (reference sequence). With 4 bases clipped from V and 1 base from J, the junction kept 9 bases outside the gene matches. This CDR3 spans 17 amino acids. In nucleotides, the CDR3 is TGTGCCAGCAGTTCCCACGGGACAGCGAAAACTAATGAAAAACTGTTTTTT. As protein: CASSSHGTAKTNEKLFF.

This clonotype was detected ten times or more. The chain uses TRBV7-2 and TRBJ2-3, with 14 positions matching TRBD2. The CDR3 is made up of 16 amino acids. Germline assignment: CDR1 SGHTA and CDR2 FQGNSA. With 5 bases clipped from V and 5 bases from J, the junction kept 6 bases outside the gene matches. As DNA, the CDR3 is TGTGCCAGCAGCCAAGGGACTAGCGGGGGATTAGATACGCAGTATTTT. This translates into CASSQGTSGGLDTQYF. The full variable domain, its missing parts supplied by reference TRBV7-2 and TRBJ2-3, is GAGVSQSPSNKVTEKGKDVELRCDPISGHTALYWYRQSLGQGLEFLIYFQGNSAPDKSGLPSDRFSAERTGGSVSTLTIQRTQQEDSAVYLCASSQGTSGGLDTQYFGPGTRLTVL.

This clonotype was seen at least ten times. This sequence joins TRBV7-2 and TRBJ2-1; tentative D call: TRBD1 (6 bases). Trimming cost V 5 bases and J 3 bases, with 14 bases left between them. This CDR3 spans 15 amino acids. CDR1 SGHTA and CDR2 FQGNSA come from the germline V gene. The CDR3 sequence: CASSRGPGDYNEQFF. For the CDR3, the DNA is TGTGCCAGCAGCCGGGGACCAGGGGACTACAATGAGCAGTTCTTC.

This clonotype was counted at least ten times. The chain has TRBV2 and TRBJ1-6, with unresolved D. Germline V gene lookup returns CDR1 SNHLY and CDR2 FYNNEI. The V and J ends lost 7 bases and 4 bases respectively, with 11 bases between them. The CDR3 spans 14 residues. This CDR3 is CASTREKYNSPLHF. Written as DNA, the CDR3 is TGTGCCAGCACCCGGGAGAAGTATAATTCACCCCTCCACTTT.

The chain combines TRBV19 with TRBJ1-5, with 8 bases fitting TRBD1. Germline trimming cut 7 bases from V and 1 base from J; bases unmatched to any gene: 6. Germline V lookup: CDR1 LNHDA, CDR2 SQIVND (reference sequence). This CDR3 spans 15 amino acids. The CDR3 DNA is TGTGCCAGTACCCCGACAGGGGAGAGCAATCAGCCCCAGCATTTT. Translation gives CASTPTGESNQPQHF.

CDR3 nucleotide sequence: TGCAGCGTTGTGTGGTCCCTGGGGACTGAAGCTTTCTTT. Encoded protein: CSVVWSLGTEAFF. The gene calls are TRBV29-1 and TRBJ1-1; no firm D call. The CDR3 length is 13 residues. Germline lookup yields CDR1 SQVTM and CDR2 ANQGSEA. Trimming took off 4 bases at V and 5 bases at J, with 14 bases between the two ends.

Many counts were recorded for this clonotype. The chain couples TRBV15 to TRBJ1-5, with a weak D call TRBD1 (5 bases). Germline lookup yields CDR1 LNHNV and CDR2 YYDKDF (reference sequence). The CDR3 is 19 amino acids. Trimming pared 3 bases from V and 4 bases from J, leaving 25 bases between. The CDR3 nucleotides are TGTGCCACCAGCAGGGGAGCAGGAGGGGCCCGAATAGTTAATCAGCCCCAGCATTTT. Protein: CATSRGAGGARIVNQPQHF.